Presented here are 16 T cell receptor beta chains from one specimen sequenced in a study of CD8 T cells in ankylosing spondylitis. Using its own MiXCR run on the 5' RACE reads, TCRdb lists one record per CDR3 protein. Of about 360,000 distinct CDR3 sequences listed, 20% are singletons. The sequenced material came from blood, either unsorted or a sorted T cell fraction (not recorded which). The receptors originated from a male donor with ankylosing spondylitis or in good health (not recorded which).

This rearrangement joins TRBV7-9 to TRBJ2-7; D call uncertain. CDR1 is SEHNR and CDR2 is FQNEAQ in the germline V gene (reference sequence). This CDR3 contains 14 residues. V was trimmed by 2 bases and J by 1 base, leaving 9 bases between them. The CDR3 reads CASSLQDPSYEQYF. DNA of the CDR3: TGTGCCAGCAGCTTACAAGATCCGTCCTACGAGCAGTACTTC.

The rearrangement links TRBV7-9 to TRBJ2-2; 7 nucleotides line up with TRBD1. Trimming removed 6 bases from V and 9 bases from J; junction bases left unmatched: 16. Germline CDR1 reads SEHNR; CDR2 reads FQNEAQ (reference sequence). The CDR3 extends over 16 amino acids. As DNA, the CDR3 is TGTGCCAGCAGGGACGGGACAGAACCCGTTAGCAGGGAGCTGTTTTTT. Translating it yields CASRDGTEPVSRELFF. The variable domain in full, completed from reference TRBV7-9 and TRBJ2-2, reads DTGVSQNPRHKITKRGQNVTFRCDPISEHNRLYWYRQTLGQGPEFLTYFQNEAQLEKSRLLSDRFSAERPKGSFSTLEIQRTEQGDSAMYLCASRDGTEPVSRELFFGEGSRLTVL.

This clonotype was observed at least ten times. The chain couples TRBV4-2 to TRBJ2-5; the D gene is possibly TRBD2 (6 bases). This CDR3 comprises 15 residues. Trimming removed 1 base at V and 2 bases at J, with 11 bases between. Germline CDR1 reads LGHNA; CDR2 reads YNFKEQ. The CDR3 nucleotides read TGTGCCAGCAGCCAAGCTCGGGGGTCACAAGAGACCCAGTACTTC. Its protein is CASSQARGSQETQYF.

The J gene is TRBJ2-3, the V gene TRBV12-3 or TRBV12-4, with 8 positions matching TRBD2. The CDR3 has 16 residues. V lost 4 bases, J lost 1 base, and 7 bases stayed unmatched. CDR3 bases: TGTGCCAGCAGTTCCGCCGGGGGGGGCCGCACAGATACGCAGTATTTT. It is translated as CASSSAGGGRTDTQYF.

V usage is TRBV4-1 and J usage is TRBJ2-7; 8 bases are a match to TRBD1. CDR1 MGHRA and CDR2 YSYEKL come from the germline V gene. This CDR3 region has 17 residues. V lost 0 bases, J lost 3 bases, and 10 bases stayed unmatched. The CDR3 nucleotides are TGCGCCAGCAGCCAAGATGAAAATGCGGGACAGGTCTACGAGCAGTACTTC. This codes for CASSQDENAGQVYEQYF.

V usage is TRBV6-1 and J usage is TRBJ2-1; 7 bases line up with TRBD2. V gave up 6 bases and J gave up 4 bases; unmatched junction bases: 12. Germline CDR1 reads MNHNS; CDR2 reads SASEGT. This CDR3 is 16 amino acids long. The CDR3 coding sequence is TGTGCCAGCAGCCCTCTGGGGATAGCGGGTTACAATGAGCAGTTCTTC. Translating it yields CASSPLGIAGYNEQFF.

The V and J genes are TRBV7-6 and TRBJ2-1; 11 positions match TRBD1. The germline V gene encodes CDR1 SGHVS and CDR2 FNYEAQ. Trimming removed 6 bases from V and 8 bases from J; junction bases left unmatched: 12. The CDR3 loop spans 16 amino acids. CDR3 sequence reads: CASSPGGTGGGYEQFF. DNA for the CDR3: TGTGCCAGCAGTCCCGGTGGGACAGGGGGAGGGTATGAGCAGTTCTTC.

This clonotype was counted between two and nine times. The chain links TRBV19 to TRBJ2-2, with a tentative D call TRBD2 (7 bases). V lost 7 bases and J 6 bases, leaving 18 bases between the germline ends. Germline lookup yields CDR1 LNHDA and CDR2 SQIVND (reference sequence). The CDR3 spans 15 residues. The chain's CDR3 is CASTSTGGFAGELFF. CDR3 sequence (DNA): TGTGCCAGTACCTCTACGGGGGGCTTTGCCGGGGAGCTGTTTTTT.

This clonotype has a handful of counts. The CDR3 region is CATSDPPGETDTQYF. The CDR3 DNA is TGTGCCACCAGTGATCCGCCGGGTGAGACAGATACGCAGTATTTT. This sequence joins TRBV24-1 and TRBJ2-3; no clear D gene. Trimming took 3 bases from V and 3 from J, leaving 12 bases between them. Germline V CDR1 and CDR2: KGHDR, SFDVKD. The CDR3 has 15 residues.

This clonotype was found a few times. The chain's CDR3 is CATTRDLGELFF. The CDR3 DNA reads as TGTGCCACCACTCGGGATCTCGGGGAGCTGTTTTTT. The chain is built from TRBV28 and TRBJ2-2; a weak D match, TRBD2 (5 bases). With 10 bases removed from V and 7 bases from J, the gap between germline ends came to 13 bases. The CDR3 has 12 residues. Germline loops: CDR1 MDHEN, CDR2 SYDVKM. Filled out from reference TRBV28 and TRBJ2-2, the complete variable domain reads DVKVTQSSRYLVKRTGEKVFLECVQDMDHENMFWYRQDPGLGLRLIYFSYDVKMKEKGDIPEGYSVSREKKERFSLILESASTNQTSMYLCATTRDLGELFFGEGSRLTVL.

The chain links TRBV10-2 to TRBJ2-5; 8 positions agree with TRBD2. CDR1 is WSHSY, CDR2 SAAADI, per germline. Trimming removed 5 bases from V and 2 bases from J; junction bases left unmatched: 10. The CDR3 totals 16 residues. CDR3 residues: CASSPLGGGPQETQYF. CDR3 in DNA: TGCGCCAGCAGTCCCCTCGGCGGGGGGCCTCAAGAGACCCAGTACTTC.

This clonotype showed up just a few times. The V call is TRBV20-1, the J call TRBJ2-3; D not certain. The CDR3 spans 15 residues. Germline CDR1 and CDR2: DFQATT and SNEGSKA (reference sequence). V was cut by 3 bases and J by 1 base, with 14 bases left in between. The CDR3 DNA follows: TGCAGTGCTAGTACCATTGAGGCCGGCACAGATACGCAGTATTTT. It encodes CSASTIEAGTDTQYF.

This clonotype has only a few counts. CDR3 in amino acids: CSVDTTGLSSYNEQFF. DNA of the CDR3: TGCAGCGTTGACACGACAGGCCTGAGCTCCTACAATGAGCAGTTCTTC. The chain has TRBV29-1 and TRBJ2-1, with D perhaps TRBD1 (6 bases). The length of the CDR3 is 16 residues. CDR1 is SQVTM, CDR2 ANQGSEA, per germline. Trimming removed 3 bases from V and 0 bases from J, with 15 bases in between.

This clonotype has only a few counts. The chain has TRBV6-2 or TRBV6-3 and TRBJ2-2; D unclear. Trimming shortened V by 2 bases and J by 3 bases, and 10 bases separated the two germline ends. Germline loops: CDR1 MNHEY, CDR2 SVGEGT. This CDR3 spans 15 amino acids. The CDR3 loop reads CASSYGVPYTGELFF. The CDR3 nucleotides are TGTGCCAGCAGTTACGGGGTACCTTACACCGGGGAGCTGTTTTTT.

This clonotype has a handful of counts. The chain employs TRBV6-1 and TRBJ2-1; D not resolved. This CDR3 is 13 amino acids long. With 6 bases removed from V and 8 bases from J, the gap between germline ends came to 14 bases. Germline V CDR1 and CDR2: MNHNS, SASEGT. CDR3 nucleotide sequence: TGTGCCAGCAGCCCCTCCCCCGTCCATGAGCAGTTCTTC. Translating it yields CASSPSPVHEQFF.

The table lists this clonotype with a few counts. The chain uses TRBV12-3 or TRBV12-4 and TRBJ2-7; the D gene is possibly TRBD1 (6 bases). CDR3 length: 14 residues. V lost 7 bases to trimming and J lost 3 bases, with 16 bases between them. The CDR3 sequence is CASTPGDDLYEQYF. CDR3 bases: TGTGCCAGCACCCCAGGGGACGACCTCTACGAGCAGTACTTC.